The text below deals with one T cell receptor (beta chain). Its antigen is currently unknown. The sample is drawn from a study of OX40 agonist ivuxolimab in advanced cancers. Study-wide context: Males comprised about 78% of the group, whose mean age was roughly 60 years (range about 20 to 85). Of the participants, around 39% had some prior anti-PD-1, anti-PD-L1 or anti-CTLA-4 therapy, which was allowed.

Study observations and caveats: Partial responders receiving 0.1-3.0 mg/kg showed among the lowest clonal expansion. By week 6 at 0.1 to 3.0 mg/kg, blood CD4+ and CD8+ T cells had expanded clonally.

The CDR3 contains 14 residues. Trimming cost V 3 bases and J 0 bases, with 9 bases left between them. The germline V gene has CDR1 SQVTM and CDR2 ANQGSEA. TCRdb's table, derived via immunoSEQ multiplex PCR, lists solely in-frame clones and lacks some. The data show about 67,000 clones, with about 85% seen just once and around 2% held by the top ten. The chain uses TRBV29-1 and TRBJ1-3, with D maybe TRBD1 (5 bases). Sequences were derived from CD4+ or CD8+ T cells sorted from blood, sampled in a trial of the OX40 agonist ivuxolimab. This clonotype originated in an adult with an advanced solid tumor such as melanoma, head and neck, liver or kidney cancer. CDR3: CSVERGSSGNTIYF. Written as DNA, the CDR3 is TGCAGCGTTGAGAGGGGTAGCTCTGGAAACACCATATATTTT. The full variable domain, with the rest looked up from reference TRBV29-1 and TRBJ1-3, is SAVISQKPSRDICQRGTSLTIQCQVDSQVTMMFWYRQQPGQSLTLIATANQGSEATYESGFVIDKFPISRPNLTFSTLTVSNMSPEDSSIYLCSVERGSSGNTIYFGEGSWLTVV.